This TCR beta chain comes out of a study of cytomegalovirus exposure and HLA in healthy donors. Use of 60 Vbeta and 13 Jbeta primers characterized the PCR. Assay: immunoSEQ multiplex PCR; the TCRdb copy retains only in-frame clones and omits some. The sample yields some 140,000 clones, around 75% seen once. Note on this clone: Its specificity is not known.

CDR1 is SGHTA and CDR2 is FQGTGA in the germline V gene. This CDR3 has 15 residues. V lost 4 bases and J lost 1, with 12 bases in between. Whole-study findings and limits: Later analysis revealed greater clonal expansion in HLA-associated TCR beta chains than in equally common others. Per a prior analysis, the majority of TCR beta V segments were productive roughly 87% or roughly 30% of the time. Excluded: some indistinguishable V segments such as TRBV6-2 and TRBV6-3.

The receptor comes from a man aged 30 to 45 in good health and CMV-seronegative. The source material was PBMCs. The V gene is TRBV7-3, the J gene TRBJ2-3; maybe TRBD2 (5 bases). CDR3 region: CASSSPPGGTDTQYF. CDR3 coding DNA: TGTGCCAGCAGCTCCCCCCCCGGGGGCACAGATACGCAGTATTTT. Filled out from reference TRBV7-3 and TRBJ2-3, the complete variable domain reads GAGVSQTPSNKVTEKGKYVELRCDPISGHTALYWYRQSLGQGPEFLIYFQGTGAADDSGLPNDRFFAVRPEGSVSTLKIQRTERGDSAVYLCASSSPPGGTDTQYFGPGTRLTVL.